Described below is a single T cell receptor (beta chain) sequence and its context. Its specificity is unknown. No infections or other immune events were documented during collection. The assay was immunoSEQ multiplex PCR, and TCRdb's table has in-frame clones only and misses some. The sample contains tens of thousands of clones, nearly 90% of which appear only once. Looked up from germline, CDR1 is SGHKS and CDR2 is YYEKEE (reference sequence). The CDR3 length is 16 residues. V was cut by 4 bases and J by 6 bases, with 20 bases left in between. This sample is part of a study of identifying expanded T cells in peripheral blood. Broader study findings: Over two and four weeks, about 15 and 19 clones changed, versus approximately 1.1 between replicates. Two-week clone count variance significantly increased as total template count grew.

The TCR comes from a person between 18 and 75 years old in good health. The sequencing sample was made of blood. This chain joins TRBV5-5 and TRBJ2-1; D is perhaps TRBD1 or TRBD2 (5 bases each). The CDR3 loop is CASSMNRDHVGNEQFF. DNA for the CDR3: TGTGCCAGCAGCATGAACCGGGACCACGTCGGCAATGAGCAGTTCTTC.